The TCR beta chain described here comes from a study of blood T cell repertoires in COVID-19. TCRdb's table, derived via immunoSEQ multiplex PCR, lists solely in-frame clones and lacks some. The sample holds under 150,000 clones, roughly 72% seen once. The sample taken for sequencing was peripheral blood. This TCR was recovered from a human donor in a cohort sampled during active COVID-19.

The CDR3: CASSSRSSQDSPLHF. CDR3 coding DNA: TGTGCCAGCAGCTCAAGGAGCAGCCAAGATTCACCCCTCCACTTT. This chain joins TRBV6-2 or TRBV6-3 and TRBJ1-6, with no clear D. This CDR3 comprises 15 residues. V was trimmed by 6 bases and J by 8 bases, leaving 17 bases between them. Germline values: CDR1 MNHEY, CDR2 SVGEGT.